This T cell receptor beta chain comes out of a study of healthy donors' naive CD4 and CD8 T cells. Study outcomes and limitations: CDR3 charge plus V and J genes appeared to account for roughly 12% of CD4/CD8 variance. Positive CDR3 charge linked to CD4+ cells, negative to CD8+ cells. A reported CD4+/CD8+ bias affected most V and J genes in naive cells.

Each TCR library used around 500 ng of total RNA and a linear amplification protocol. MiXCR, applied by TCRdb to the reads, yields one record per CDR3 protein. The sample lists about 180,000 distinct CDR3 sequences; around three quarters were seen once. Sorting defined naive CD4+ as CD4+CD8-CD45RO-CD45RA+ and naive CD8+ as CD8+CD4-CD45RA+CD27bright. Points on this clonotype: Its antigen is not known.

Deletions cut 0 bases from V and 1 base from J, with 12 bases between. The CDR3 contains 16 residues. The germline gives CDR1 LGHNA, CDR2 YSLEER. The TCR comes from a pool of human donors in good health; the sample pools cells from several healthy donors. Material for sequencing was naive CD4+ and CD8+ T cells sorted from blood, pooled from several donors. This chain links TRBV4-3 with TRBJ2-5; D perhaps matches TRBD2 (6 bases). Here the CDR3 DNA reads TGCGCCAGCAGCCAAGATCGGGAGCGCATCCAAGAGACCCAGTACTTC. Residues: CASSQDRERIQETQYF.